This TCR beta chain was observed in a study of response to subunit inactivated influenza vaccine. V was clipped by 0 bases and J by 3 bases, with 12 bases between them. This CDR3 region has 15 residues. Germline-derived CDR1 and CDR2 are MGHRA and YSYEKL. This clonotype has at least ten counts. Its matching antigen is unknown. Each CDR3 protein gets one entry after TCRdb re-called the RT-PCR reads with MiXCR. The sample has roughly 570,000 distinct CDR3 sequences, over 10% seen once; the top ten hold less than 15%. Study conclusions and caveats: Only a handful of new T cells, the authors suggested, are recruited with each seasonal influenza vaccination.

V usage is TRBV4-1 and J usage is TRBJ2-7, with D possibly being TRBD2 (6 bases). The source of this sequence is a man aged 50 or older who received an inactivated influenza vaccine. Source: PBMCs from blood, taken roughly 45 days after vaccination. The CDR3 nucleotides are TGCGCCAGCAGCCAAGAAGGCCTAGCGCTCTACGAGCAGTACTTC. Protein sequence: CASSQEGLALYEQYF.